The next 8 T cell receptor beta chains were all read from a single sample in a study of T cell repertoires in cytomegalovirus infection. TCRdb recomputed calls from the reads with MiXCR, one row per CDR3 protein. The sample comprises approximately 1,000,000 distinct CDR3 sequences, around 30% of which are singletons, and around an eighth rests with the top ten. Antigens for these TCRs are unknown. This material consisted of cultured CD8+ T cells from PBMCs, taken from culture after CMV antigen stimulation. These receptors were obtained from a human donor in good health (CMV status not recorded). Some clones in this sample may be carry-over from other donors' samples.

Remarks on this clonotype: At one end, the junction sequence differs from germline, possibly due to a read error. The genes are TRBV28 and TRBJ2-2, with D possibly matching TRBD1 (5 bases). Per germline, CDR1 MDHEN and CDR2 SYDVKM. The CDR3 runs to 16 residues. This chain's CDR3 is CACSLSDSPGTGELFF. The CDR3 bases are TGTGCCTGCAGTTTATCCGACAGTCCCGGGACCGGGGAGCTGTTTTTT.

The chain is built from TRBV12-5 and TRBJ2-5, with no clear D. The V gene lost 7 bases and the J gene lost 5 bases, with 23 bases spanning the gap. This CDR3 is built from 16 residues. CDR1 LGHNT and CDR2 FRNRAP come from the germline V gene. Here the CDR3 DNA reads TGTGCTAGTGCCACACCCCCGGGCCTAACGCGGGAGACCCAGTACTTC. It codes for CASATPPGLTRETQYF.

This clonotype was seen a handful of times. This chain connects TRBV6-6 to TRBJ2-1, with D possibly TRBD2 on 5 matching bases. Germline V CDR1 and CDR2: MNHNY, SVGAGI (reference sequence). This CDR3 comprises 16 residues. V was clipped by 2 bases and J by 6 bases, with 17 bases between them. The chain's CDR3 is CASSYLDSRERNEQFF. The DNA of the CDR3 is TGTGCCAGCAGTTACCTGGACTCCCGAGAGCGCAATGAGCAGTTCTTC.

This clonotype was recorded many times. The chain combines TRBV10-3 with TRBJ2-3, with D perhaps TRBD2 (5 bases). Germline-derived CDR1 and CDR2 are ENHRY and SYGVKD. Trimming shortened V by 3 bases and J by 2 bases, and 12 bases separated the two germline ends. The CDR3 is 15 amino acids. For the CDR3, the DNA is TGTGCCATCAGTGATACTAGTCAGGCCACAGATACGCAGTATTTT. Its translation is CAISDTSQATDTQYF.

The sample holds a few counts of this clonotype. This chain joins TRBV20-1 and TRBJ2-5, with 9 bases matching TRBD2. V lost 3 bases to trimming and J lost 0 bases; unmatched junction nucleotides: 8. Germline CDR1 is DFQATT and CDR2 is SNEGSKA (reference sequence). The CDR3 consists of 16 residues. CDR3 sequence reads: CSARWWAGGYQETQYF. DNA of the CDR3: TGCAGTGCTAGGTGGTGGGCGGGGGGGTACCAAGAGACCCAGTACTTC.

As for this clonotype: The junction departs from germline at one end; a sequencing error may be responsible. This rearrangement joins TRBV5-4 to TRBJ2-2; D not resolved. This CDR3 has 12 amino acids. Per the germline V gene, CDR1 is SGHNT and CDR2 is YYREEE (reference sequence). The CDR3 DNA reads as TGTGCCAACAGCCTTTTCACCGGGGAGCTGTTTTTT. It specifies CANSLFTGELFF.

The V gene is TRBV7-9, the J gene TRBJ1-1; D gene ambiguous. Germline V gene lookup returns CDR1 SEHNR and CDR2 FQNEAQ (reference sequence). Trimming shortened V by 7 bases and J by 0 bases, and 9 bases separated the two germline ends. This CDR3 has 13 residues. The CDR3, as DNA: TGTGCCAGCATAGACGGTATGAACACTGAAGCTTTCTTT. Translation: CASIDGMNTEAFF.

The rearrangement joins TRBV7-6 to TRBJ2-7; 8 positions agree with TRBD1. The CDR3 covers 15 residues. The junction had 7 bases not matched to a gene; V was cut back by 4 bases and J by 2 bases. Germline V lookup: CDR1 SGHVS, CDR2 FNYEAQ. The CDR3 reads CASSSSKDRAYEQYF. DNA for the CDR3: TGTGCCAGCAGCTCGTCCAAGGACAGGGCCTACGAGCAGTACTTC. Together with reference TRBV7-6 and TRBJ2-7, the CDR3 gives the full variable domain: GAGVSQSPRYKVTKRGQDVALRCDPISGHVSLYWYRQALGQGPEFLTYFNYEAQQDKSGLPNDRFSAERPEGSISTLTIQRTEQRDSAMYRCASSSSKDRAYEQYFGPGTRLTVT.